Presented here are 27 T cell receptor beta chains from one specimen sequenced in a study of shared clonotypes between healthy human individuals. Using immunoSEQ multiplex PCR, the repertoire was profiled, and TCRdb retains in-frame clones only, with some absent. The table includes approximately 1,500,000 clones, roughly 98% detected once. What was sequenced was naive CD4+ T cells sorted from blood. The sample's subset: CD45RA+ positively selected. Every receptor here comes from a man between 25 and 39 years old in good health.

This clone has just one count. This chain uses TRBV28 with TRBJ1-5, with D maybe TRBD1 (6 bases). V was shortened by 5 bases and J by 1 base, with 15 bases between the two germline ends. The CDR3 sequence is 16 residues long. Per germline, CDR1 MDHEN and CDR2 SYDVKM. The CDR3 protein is CASSGTGIWSNQPQHF. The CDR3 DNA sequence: TGTGCCAGCAGTGGAACAGGGATATGGAGCAATCAGCCCCAGCATTTT.

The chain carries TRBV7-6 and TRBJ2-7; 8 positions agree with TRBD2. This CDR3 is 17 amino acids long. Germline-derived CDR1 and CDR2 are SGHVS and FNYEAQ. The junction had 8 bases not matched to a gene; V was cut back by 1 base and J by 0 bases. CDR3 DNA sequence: TGTGCCAGCAGCTTAGTCAGCGGGGGCGCCCCCTCCTACGAGCAGTACTTC. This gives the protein CASSLVSGGAPSYEQYF.

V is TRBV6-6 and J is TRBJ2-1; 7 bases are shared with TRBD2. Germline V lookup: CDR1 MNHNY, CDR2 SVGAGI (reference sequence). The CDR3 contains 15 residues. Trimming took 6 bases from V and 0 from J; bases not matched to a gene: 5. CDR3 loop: CASRNRDYSYNEQFF. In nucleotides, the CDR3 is TGTGCCAGCAGGAACCGGGACTACTCCTACAATGAGCAGTTCTTC.

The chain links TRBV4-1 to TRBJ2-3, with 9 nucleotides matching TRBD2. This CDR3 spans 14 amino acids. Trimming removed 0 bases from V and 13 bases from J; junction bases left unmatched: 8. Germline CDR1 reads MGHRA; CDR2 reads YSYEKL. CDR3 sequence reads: CASSQELAGPRKYF. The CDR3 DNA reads TGCGCCAGCAGCCAAGAACTAGCGGGTCCGAGGAAGTATTTT.

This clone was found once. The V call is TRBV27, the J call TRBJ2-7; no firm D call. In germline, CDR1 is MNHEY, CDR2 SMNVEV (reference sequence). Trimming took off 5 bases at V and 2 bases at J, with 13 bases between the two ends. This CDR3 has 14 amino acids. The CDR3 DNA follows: TGTGCCAGCAGTCCTCATGGGTTGCCCTACGAGCAGTACTTC. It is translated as CASSPHGLPYEQYF.

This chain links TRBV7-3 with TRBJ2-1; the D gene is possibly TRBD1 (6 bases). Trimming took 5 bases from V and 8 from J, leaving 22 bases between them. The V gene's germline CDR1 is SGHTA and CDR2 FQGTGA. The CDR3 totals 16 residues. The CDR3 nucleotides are TGTGCCAGCAGCGTACACAGGGCCACCCTTAGGGATGAGCAGTTCTTC. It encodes CASSVHRATLRDEQFF.

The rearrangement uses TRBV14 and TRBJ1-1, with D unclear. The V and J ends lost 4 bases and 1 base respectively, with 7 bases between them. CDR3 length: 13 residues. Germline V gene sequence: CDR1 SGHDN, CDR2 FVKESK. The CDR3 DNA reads TGTGCCAGCAGCCGGGAACAGAACACTGAAGCTTTCTTT. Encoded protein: CASSREQNTEAFF.

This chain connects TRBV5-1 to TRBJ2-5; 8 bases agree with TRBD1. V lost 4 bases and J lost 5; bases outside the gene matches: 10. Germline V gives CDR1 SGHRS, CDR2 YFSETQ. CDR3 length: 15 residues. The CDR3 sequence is CASSLTGAPGETQYF. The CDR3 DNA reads TGCGCCAGCAGCCTGACAGGGGCCCCAGGGGAGACCCAGTACTTC.

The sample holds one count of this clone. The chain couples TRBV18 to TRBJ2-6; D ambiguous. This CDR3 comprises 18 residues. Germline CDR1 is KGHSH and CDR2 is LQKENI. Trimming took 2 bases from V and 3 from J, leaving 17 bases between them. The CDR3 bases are TGTGCCAGCTCACCAGAGGTGCTCCAATCCCTTGGGGCCAACGTCCTGACTTTC. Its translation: CASSPEVLQSLGANVLTF.

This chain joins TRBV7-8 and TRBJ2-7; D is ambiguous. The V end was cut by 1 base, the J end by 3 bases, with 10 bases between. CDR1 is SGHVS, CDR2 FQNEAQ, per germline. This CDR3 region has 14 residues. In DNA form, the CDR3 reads TGTGCCAGCAGCTTAGAACCCGGGTACTACGAGCAGTACTTC. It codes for CASSLEPGYYEQYF.

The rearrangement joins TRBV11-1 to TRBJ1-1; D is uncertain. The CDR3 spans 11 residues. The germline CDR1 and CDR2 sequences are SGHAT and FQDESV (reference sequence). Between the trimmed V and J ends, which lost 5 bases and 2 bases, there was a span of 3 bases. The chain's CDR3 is CASSANTEAFF. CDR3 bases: TGTGCCAGCAGCGCCAACACTGAAGCTTTCTTT.

The CDR3 sequence: CASSQEPNTGYEQYF. The CDR3, as DNA: TGCGCCAGCAGCCAAGAGCCGAATACAGGCTACGAGCAGTACTTC. The chain employs TRBV4-3 and TRBJ2-7; D perhaps matches TRBD1 (5 bases). Trimming cost V 0 bases and J 3 bases, with 12 bases left between them. CDR1 LGHNA and CDR2 YSLEER come from the germline V gene. This CDR3 has 15 residues.

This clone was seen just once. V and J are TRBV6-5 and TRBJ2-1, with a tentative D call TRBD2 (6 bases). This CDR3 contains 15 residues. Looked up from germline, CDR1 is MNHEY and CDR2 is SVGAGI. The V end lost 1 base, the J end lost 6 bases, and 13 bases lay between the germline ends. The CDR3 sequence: CASSYFPTRGNEQFF. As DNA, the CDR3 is TGTGCCAGCAGTTACTTCCCGACTAGGGGCAATGAGCAGTTCTTC.

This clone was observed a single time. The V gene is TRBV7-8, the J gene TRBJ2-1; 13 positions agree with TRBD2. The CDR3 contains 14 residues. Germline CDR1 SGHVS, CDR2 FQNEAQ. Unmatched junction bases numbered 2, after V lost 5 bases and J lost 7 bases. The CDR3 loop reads CASSRTSGSNEQFF. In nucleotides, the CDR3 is TGTGCCAGCAGCCGGACTAGCGGGAGTAATGAGCAGTTCTTC.

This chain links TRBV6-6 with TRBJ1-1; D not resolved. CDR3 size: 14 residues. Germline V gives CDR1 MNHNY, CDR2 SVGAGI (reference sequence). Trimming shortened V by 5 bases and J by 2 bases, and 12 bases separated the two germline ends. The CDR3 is CASSTDGVNTEAFF. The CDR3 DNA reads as TGTGCCAGCAGTACCGACGGGGTAAACACTGAAGCTTTCTTT.

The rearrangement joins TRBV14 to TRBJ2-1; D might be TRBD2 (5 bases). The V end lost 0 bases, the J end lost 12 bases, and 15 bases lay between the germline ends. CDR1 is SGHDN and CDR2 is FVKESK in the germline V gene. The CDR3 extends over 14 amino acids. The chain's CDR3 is CASSQDHRASRQFF. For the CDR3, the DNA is TGTGCCAGCAGCCAAGATCATCGAGCTAGCAGGCAGTTCTTC.

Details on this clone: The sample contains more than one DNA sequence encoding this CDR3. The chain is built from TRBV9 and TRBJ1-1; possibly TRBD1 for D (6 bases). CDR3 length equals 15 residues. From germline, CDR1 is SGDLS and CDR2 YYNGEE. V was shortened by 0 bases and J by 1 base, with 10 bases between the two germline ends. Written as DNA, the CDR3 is TGTGCCAGCAGCGTAGATCTCAGGGGGAACACTGAAGCTTTCTTT. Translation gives CASSVDLRGNTEAFF.

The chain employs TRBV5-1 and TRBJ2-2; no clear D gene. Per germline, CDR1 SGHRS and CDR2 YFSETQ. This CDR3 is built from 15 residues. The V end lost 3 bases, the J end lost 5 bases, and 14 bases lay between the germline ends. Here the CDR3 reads CASSSQLFTTGELFF. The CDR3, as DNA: TGCGCCAGCAGCTCCCAATTATTCACGACCGGGGAGCTGTTTTTT. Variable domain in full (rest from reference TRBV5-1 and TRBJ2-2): KAGVTQTPRYLIKTRGQQVTLSCSPISGHRSVSWYQQTPGQGLQFLFEYFSETQRNKGNFPGRFSGRQFSNSRSEMNVSTLELGDSALYLCASSSQLFTTGELFFGEGSRLTVL.

The CDR3 DNA sequence: TGTGCCAGCAGCGTAATACCTACAGGTCAAGATACGCAGTATTTT. The encoded protein is CASSVIPTGQDTQYF. This chain links TRBV9 with TRBJ2-3; tentatively, D is TRBD1 (5 bases). The CDR3 length is 15 residues. Looked up from germline, CDR1 is SGDLS and CDR2 is YYNGEE. V was pared by 1 base and J by 5 bases, with 14 bases between.

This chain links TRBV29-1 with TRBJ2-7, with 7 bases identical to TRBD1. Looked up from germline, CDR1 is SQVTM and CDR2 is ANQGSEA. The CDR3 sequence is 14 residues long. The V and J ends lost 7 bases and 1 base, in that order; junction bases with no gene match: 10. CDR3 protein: CSAQRQDRSYEQYF. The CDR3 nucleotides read TGCAGCGCACAGAGACAGGACAGGTCCTACGAGCAGTACTTC.

This chain's CDR3 is CASSQSAGASTDTQYF. The CDR3 DNA follows: TGCGCCAGCAGCCAGTCAGCGGGAGCTAGCACAGATACGCAGTATTTT. The V call is TRBV4-3, the J call TRBJ2-3, with TRBD2 matching 8 bases. The CDR3 has 16 amino acids. The V and J ends lost 3 bases and 0 bases, in that order; junction bases with no gene match: 5. Germline values: CDR1 LGHNA, CDR2 YSLEER.

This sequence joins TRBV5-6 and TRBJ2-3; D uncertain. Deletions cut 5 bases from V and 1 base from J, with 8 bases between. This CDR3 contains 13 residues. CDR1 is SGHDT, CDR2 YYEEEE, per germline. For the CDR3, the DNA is TGTGCCAGCAGTACCGCGGGCACAGATACGCAGTATTTT. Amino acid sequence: CASSTAGTDTQYF. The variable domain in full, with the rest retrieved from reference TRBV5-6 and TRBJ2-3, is DAGVTQSPTHLIKTRGQQVTLRCSPKSGHDTVSWYQQALGQGPQFIFQYYEEEERQRGNFPDRFSGHQFPNYSSELNVNALLLGDSALYLCASSTAGTDTQYFGPGTRLTVL.

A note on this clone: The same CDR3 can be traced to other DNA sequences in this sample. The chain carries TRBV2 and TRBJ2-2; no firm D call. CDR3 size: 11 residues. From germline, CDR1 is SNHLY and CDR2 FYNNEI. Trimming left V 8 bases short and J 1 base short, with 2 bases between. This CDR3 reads CASRNTGELFF. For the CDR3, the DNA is TGTGCCAGCCGGAACACCGGGGAGCTGTTTTTT.

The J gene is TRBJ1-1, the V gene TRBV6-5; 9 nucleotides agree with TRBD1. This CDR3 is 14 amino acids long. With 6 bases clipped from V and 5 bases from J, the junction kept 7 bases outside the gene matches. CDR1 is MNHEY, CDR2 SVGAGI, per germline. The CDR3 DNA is TGTGCCAGCAGCCTCGGACAGGGGTGGACTGAAGCTTTCTTT. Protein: CASSLGQGWTEAFF.

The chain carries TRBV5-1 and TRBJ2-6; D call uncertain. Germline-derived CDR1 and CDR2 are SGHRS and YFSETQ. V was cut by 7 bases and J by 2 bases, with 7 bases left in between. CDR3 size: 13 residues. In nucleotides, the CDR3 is TGCGCCAGCCAGGATCCTGGGGCCAACGTCCTGACTTTC. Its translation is CASQDPGANVLTF.

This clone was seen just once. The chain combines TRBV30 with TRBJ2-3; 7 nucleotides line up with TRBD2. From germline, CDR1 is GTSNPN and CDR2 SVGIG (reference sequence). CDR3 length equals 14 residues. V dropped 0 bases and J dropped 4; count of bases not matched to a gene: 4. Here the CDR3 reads CAWSVFAGADTQYF. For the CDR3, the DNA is TGTGCCTGGAGTGTATTCGCGGGGGCAGATACGCAGTATTTT.

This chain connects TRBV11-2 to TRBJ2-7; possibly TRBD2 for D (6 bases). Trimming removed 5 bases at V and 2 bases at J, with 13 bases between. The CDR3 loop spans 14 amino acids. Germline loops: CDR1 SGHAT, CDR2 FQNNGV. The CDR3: CASSRSSGPYEQYF. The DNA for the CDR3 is TGTGCCAGCAGCCGGAGTAGCGGACCCTACGAGCAGTACTTC. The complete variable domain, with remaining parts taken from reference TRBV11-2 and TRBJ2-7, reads EAGVAQSPRYKIIEKRQSVAFWCNPISGHATLYWYQQILGQGPKLLIQFQNNGVVDDSQLPKDRFSAERLKGVDSTLKIQPAKLEDSAVYLCASSRSSGPYEQYFGPGTRLTVT.